Listed here are 3 T cell receptor beta chains from one sample, sequenced in a study of monozygotic twins with cystic fibrosis. Profiled with immunoSEQ multiplex PCR; TCRdb holds only in-frame clones, not every one. The repertoire consists of some 30,000 clones, with 92% occurring once and the leading ten covering over 0.7%. The sequenced sample consisted of blood. Source of these receptors: a girl aged 2 to 10 with cystic fibrosis.

The chain uses TRBV27 and TRBJ2-2, with D uncertain. The V gene lost 3 bases and the J gene lost 1 base, with 6 bases spanning the gap. The CDR3 length is 14 residues. Germline CDR1 is MNHEY and CDR2 is SMNVEV (reference sequence). The DNA for the CDR3 is TGTGCCAGCAGTTTTGGCAGGAACACCGGGGAGCTGTTTTTT. Amino acid sequence: CASSFGRNTGELFF.

The chain has TRBV15 and TRBJ1-1; weak D call: TRBD1 (6 bases). This CDR3 spans 16 amino acids. V gave up 0 bases and J gave up 0 bases, with 11 bases separating them. The germline CDR1 and CDR2 sequences are LNHNV and YYDKDF (reference sequence). The CDR3 DNA sequence: TGTGCCACCAGCAGAGAGGCAGGGGCTATGAACACTGAAGCTTTCTTT. It codes for CATSREAGAMNTEAFF.

The DNA for the CDR3 is TGTGCCAGCATCCCGACTGACGGCAACTATGGCTACACCTTC. Translation: CASIPTDGNYGYTF. The chain carries TRBV25-1 and TRBJ1-2; no clear D. The CDR3 covers 14 residues. V lost 7 bases, J lost 2 bases, and 14 bases lay in between. Germline V gives CDR1 MGHDK, CDR2 SYGVNS.